This T cell receptor (beta chain) comes out of a study of blood T cell repertoires in COVID-19. Turning to the study itself: Acute-phase and convalescent COVID-19 samples originated in the United States, Italy and Spain. Sample material is recorded as cDNA or gDNA derived from T cells, B-cell-depleted T cells, or PBMCs.

Original handling: Amplification of reference gene primers was used by the study to estimate nucleated cell counts. Only in-frame clones appear in the TCRdb table, and some are missing; sequencing was by immunoSEQ multiplex PCR. Clonal size and the V and J genes are those of that table, whereas D and trimming came from the DNA. The sample lists 200,000 to 250,000 clones, 85% occurring once. The CDR3 has 15 residues. Trimming removed 4 bases from V and 6 bases from J; junction bases left unmatched: 7. CDR1 is MNHEY and CDR2 is SMNVEV in the germline V gene (reference sequence). This clonotype was obtained from a woman aged 60-75 years with active or convalescent COVID-19. Sequencing was done on a sample of peripheral blood. V usage is TRBV27 and J usage is TRBJ2-7; 12 bases agree with TRBD1. CDR3 region: CASSSPGQGAIEQYV. The CDR3 DNA reads TGTGCCAGCAGTTCGCCGGGACAGGGGGCTATCGAGCAGTACGTC.